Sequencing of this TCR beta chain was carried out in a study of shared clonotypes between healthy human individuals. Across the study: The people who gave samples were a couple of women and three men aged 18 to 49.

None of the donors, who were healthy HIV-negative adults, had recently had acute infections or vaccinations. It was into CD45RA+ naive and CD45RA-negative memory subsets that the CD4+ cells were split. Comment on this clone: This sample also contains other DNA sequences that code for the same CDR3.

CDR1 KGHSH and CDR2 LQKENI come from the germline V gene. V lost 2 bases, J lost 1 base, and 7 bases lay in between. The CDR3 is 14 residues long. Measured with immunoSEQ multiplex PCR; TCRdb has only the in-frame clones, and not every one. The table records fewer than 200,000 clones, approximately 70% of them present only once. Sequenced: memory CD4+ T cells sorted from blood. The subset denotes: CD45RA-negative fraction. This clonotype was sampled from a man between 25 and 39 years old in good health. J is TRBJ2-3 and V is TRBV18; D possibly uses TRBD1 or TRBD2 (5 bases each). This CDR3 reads CASSPGGGTDTQYF. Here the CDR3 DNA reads TGTGCCAGCTCACCAGGGGGAGGCACAGATACGCAGTATTTT.